These T cell receptor beta chains were read from a single sample in a study of neoadjuvant anti-PD-1 for oral cavity cancer. Assay used: immunoSEQ multiplex PCR; TCRdb lists only in-frame clones, some missing. Of about 14,000 clones in the sample, approximately 80% were seen once. The starting material was PBMCs, obtained before nivolumab (anti-PD-1) treatment. These receptors all stem from a person between 35 and 79 years old with oral cavity squamous cell carcinoma. CDR3s include the opening cysteine and the closing phenylalanine or tryptophan. A D gene is named only where the DNA matches it firmly. Some rows have no size entry. The others give once, few or many, or a class for an expanded clone.

D	length	J	size	V	CDR3
TRBD1	14	TRBJ2-1	NA	TRBV6-6	CASSPRDRRNEQFF
TRBD1	14	TRBJ2-7	NA	TRBV7-9	CASSSGGEIYEQYF
TRBD1	14	TRBJ1-2	few	TRBV28	CASSYQGGNYGYTF
TRBD1	17	TRBJ2-7	NA	TRBV28	CASSPPPGQGISYEQYF
NA	19	TRBJ1-3	NA	TRBV5-1	CASSSGGANLYLSGNTIYF
NA	12	TRBJ1-2	few	TRBV6-5	CAARGANYGYTF
NA	13	TRBJ2-1	NA	TRBV6-1	CASSMGPSGEQFF
TRBD1	19	TRBJ2-6	NA	TRBV7-7	CASSLAQGQVSSGANVLTF
NA	15	TRBJ2-5	NA	TRBV2	CASQRMRRGQVTQYF
TRBD2	13	TRBJ2-7	NA	TRBV11-1	CASSLGTSYEQYF
NA	14	TRBJ1-1	NA	TRBV5-5	CASSFEPTNTEAFF
NA	16	TRBJ2-7	NA	TRBV7-8	CASSLYRIPLPYEQYF
TRBD2	18	TRBJ2-1	NA	TRBV7-3	CASSLQPSGSGMHNEQFF
NA	14	TRBJ1-5	few	TRBV30	CAWSPGNSNQPQHF
TRBD1	13	TRBJ1-2	NA	TRBV30	CAWEPQGAGGYTF
NA	15	TRBJ1-5	NA	TRBV27	CASIRHSREGQPQHF
NA	18	TRBJ2-7	NA	TRBV30	CAWSVRPYLGLLSYEQYF
TRBD2	13	TRBJ2-3	NA	TRBV6-5	CASILSGRHTQYF
TRBD2	13	TRBJ2-7	few	TRBV6-1	CATQAGTSYEQYF
NA	14	TRBJ2-5	NA	TRBV2	CASTSGRFQETQYF
NA	11	TRBJ1-1	once	TRBV4-1	CASSAGGEAFF
NA	12	TRBJ2-7	NA	TRBV29-1	CSVVGGVHEQYF
NA	17	TRBJ2-6	NA	TRBV5-8	CASSLGQVGSGANVLTF
NA	13	TRBJ2-3	NA	TRBV25-1	CASSPSFTDTQYF
NA	15	TRBJ2-3	NA	TRBV6-6	CASSQGIRPTDTQYF
NA	15	TRBJ2-3	NA	TRBV4-1	CASSHRLYSTDTQYF
NA	13	TRBJ1-2	NA	TRBV27	CASSLFINYGYTF
TRBD1	14	TRBJ1-5	NA	TRBV9	CASSATGDNQPQHF
TRBD1	15	TRBJ2-3	NA	TRBV5-6	CASKRGLSSTDTQYF
TRBD2	16	TRBJ2-1	NA	TRBV5-4	CASSSTAGGPYNEQFF
NA	15	TRBJ1-5	NA	TRBV19	CASSIPGFSNQPQHF
NA	14	TRBJ2-1	NA	TRBV7-9	CASKGQGKGNEQFF
NA	16	TRBJ2-6	NA	TRBV29-1	CSVDVRGGSGANVLTF
NA	13	TRBJ2-1	once	TRBV29-1	CSVGAADYNEQFF
TRBD2	15	TRBJ2-7	NA	TRBV11-1	CASSPMTAGGYEQYF
TRBD1	18	TRBJ2-4	NA	TRBV6-4	CASRSDRVVIKAKNIQYF
TRBD2	15	TRBJ2-7	NA	TRBV15	CATSTRARTSNEQYF
TRBD2	16	TRBJ2-1	NA	TRBV6-5	CASSYSAGGAVYEQFF
NA	15	TRBJ1-3	NA	TRBV19	CASSIQELPGNTIYF
NA	14	TRBJ2-3	NA	TRBV7-9	CASSPGILHRTQYF
TRBD1	14	TRBJ2-7	once	TRBV29-1	CSVESQGRSYEQYF
TRBD2	15	TRBJ2-7	NA	TRBV27	CASRLAGVGIYEQYF
NA	14	TRBJ1-5	NA	TRBV27	CASSSQGVSQPQHF
NA	15	TRBJ2-1	NA	TRBV7-3	CASSLDRAGYNEQFF
NA	13	TRBJ2-7	NA	TRBV27	CASSSQTTYEQYF
TRBD2	14	TRBJ2-5	few	TRBV11-2	CASSTAGGVETQYF
TRBD1	16	TRBJ2-5	NA	TRBV9	CASSVGGTGGTETQYF
NA	16	TRBJ1-4	NA	TRBV9	CASSVESRVTNEKLFF
NA	13	TRBJ2-7	few	TRBV7-3	CASSPRPFYEQYF
TRBD1	14	TRBJ1-1	NA	TRBV11-2	CASSRTGGAGRAFF